This is a list of T cell receptor beta chains from one sample in a study of T cell responses to AZD1222 COVID-19 vaccine. Measured with immunoSEQ multiplex PCR; TCRdb has only the in-frame clones, and not every one. The sample includes approximately 190,000 clones, about 89% of them seen just once. This specimen was peripheral blood, taken on day 0 of MenACWY control vaccination. The receptors originated from an adult in good health. The CDR3 runs from the conserved cysteine through the conserved F or W. The order of the fields is J gene, D gene, V gene, clone size, CDR3 protein, CDR3 DNA. The D gene is left open where the match is weak. Part of the rows lack a size; the others show once, few, many or a class for expanded clones.

>TRBJ2-3|NA|TRBV7-9|NA
CASSFTPDTQYF
TGTGCCAGCAGTTTCACCCCAGATACGCAGTATTTT
>TRBJ1-1|NA|TRBV2|NA
CASGGHLNTEAFF
TGTGCCAGTGGGGGGCATTTGAACACTGAAGCTTTCTTT
>TRBJ1-5|NA|TRBV27|NA
CASSGPPGANQPQHF
TGTGCCAGCAGTGGGCCCCCGGGGGCAAATCAGCCCCAGCATTTT
>TRBJ1-2|NA|TRBV27|NA
CASSGGNGYTF
TGTGCCAGCAGTGGGGGGAATGGCTACACCTTC
>TRBJ2-2|NA|TRBV5-4|NA
CASTGARGDGELFF
TGTGCCAGCACTGGTGCCAGGGGAGACGGGGAGCTGTTTTTT
>TRBJ2-3|NA|TRBV27|NA
CNPRGGNADTQYF
TGTAACCCCCGGGGCGGGAATGCAGATACGCAGTATTTT
>TRBJ2-3|TRBD2|TRBV6-6|NA
CASSSREGGTDTQYF
TGTGCCAGCAGTAGCCGGGAGGGTGGCACAGATACGCAGTATTTT
>TRBJ2-1|NA|TRBV19|NA
CASRPDRSSYNEQFF
TGTGCCAGTAGACCTGACAGGAGCTCCTACAATGAGCAGTTCTTC
>TRBJ2-7|NA|TRBV27|NA
CASTGGGEQYF
TGTGCCAGCACCGGTGGGGGCGAGCAGTACTTC
>TRBJ1-1|NA|TRBV28|NA
CASDTPDSVTEAFF
TGTGCCAGCGACACCCCGGACAGTGTGACTGAAGCTTTCTTT
>TRBJ1-6|TRBD1|TRBV27|NA
CASSALIRDRSVYNSPLHF
TGTGCCAGCAGTGCACTCATCCGGGACAGGAGCGTCTATAATTCACCCCTCCACTTT
>TRBJ2-7|NA|TRBV15|NA
CATSRGRIYEQYF
TGTGCCACCAGCAGGGGAAGGATCTACGAGCAGTACTTC
>TRBJ1-3|NA|TRBV5-4|NA
CASSLVRKGTGNTIYF
TGTGCCAGCAGCTTGGTTCGCAAGGGGACTGGAAACACCATATATTTT
>TRBJ2-2|NA|TRBV5-1|once
CASSLGRRGNTGELFF
TGCGCCAGCAGCTTGGGTAGGAGGGGAAACACCGGGGAGCTGTTTTTT
>TRBJ2-5|NA|TRBV6-4|NA
CASSVAEQETQYF
TGTGCCAGCAGTGTAGCGGAACAAGAGACCCAGTACTTC
>TRBJ1-6|TRBD1|TRBV2|NA
CATSGQSNSPLHF
TGTGCCACCTCGGGACAGAGTAATTCACCCCTCCACTTT
>TRBJ2-2|TRBD1|TRBV18|NA
CASSPDRGKTGELFF
TGTGCCAGCTCCCCGGACAGGGGAAAAACCGGGGAGCTGTTTTTT
>TRBJ1-5|NA|TRBV4-2|NA
CASSQLHISSNQPQHF
TGTGCCAGCAGCCAGCTCCACATAAGCAGCAATCAGCCCCAGCATTTT
>TRBJ2-7|NA|TRBV6-2/TRBV6-3|NA
CASSYSIYEQYF
TGTGCCAGCAGTTACTCGATCTACGAGCAGTACTTC
>TRBJ1-1|NA|TRBV28|once
CASRNGNTEAFF
TGTGCCAGCAGGAACGGGAACACTGAAGCTTTCTTT
>TRBJ1-3|NA|TRBV19|NA
CASSLIHSGNTIYF
TGTGCCAGTAGTCTGATCCACTCTGGAAACACCATATATTTT
>TRBJ2-2|TRBD2|TRBV3-1/TRBV3-2|NA
CASSLLGLAGGPNTGELFF
TGTGCCAGCAGCCTCCTCGGACTAGCGGGGGGGCCCAACACCGGGGAGCTGTTTTTT
>TRBJ2-1|NA|TRBV5-1|NA
CASSASGVGEQFF
TGCGCCAGCAGCGCCTCCGGGGTTGGTGAGCAGTTCTTC
>TRBJ2-7|NA|TRBV5-5|NA
CASSFRTGNYEQYF
TGTGCCAGCAGCTTTCGTACAGGGAACTACGAGCAGTACTTC
>TRBJ2-7|NA|TRBV6-5|NA
CASSYDWTDRQQYF
TGTGCCAGCAGCTATGACTGGACAGATCGCCAGCAGTACTTC
>TRBJ2-5|TRBD1|TRBV10-1|once
CASSETGGFGETQYF
TGCGCCAGCAGTGAAACAGGGGGATTTGGAGAGACCCAGTACTTC
>TRBJ2-1|TRBD1|TRBV5-1|NA
CASSSNTPGQGVGEQFF
TGCGCCAGCAGCTCCAATACCCCGGGACAGGGAGTCGGTGAGCAGTTCTTC
>TRBJ2-7|TRBD1|TRBV2|few
CASFSGQGSYEQYF
TGTGCCAGCTTCTCCGGACAGGGCTCCTACGAGCAGTACTTC
>TRBJ1-5|NA|TRBV6-5|NA
CASSLEWGNQPQHF
TGTGCCAGCAGTTTAGAATGGGGCAATCAGCCCCAGCATTTT
>TRBJ1-3|TRBD1|TRBV5-4|NA
CASGTGGASGNTIYF
TGTGCCAGCGGAACAGGGGGCGCCTCTGGAAACACCATATATTTT
>TRBJ2-1|TRBD2|TRBV5-1|NA
CASSFGGGRNEQFF
TGCGCCAGCAGCTTCGGGGGAGGGCGGAATGAGCAGTTCTTC
>TRBJ1-2|TRBD1|TRBV28|NA
CASSLTGQVSYGYTF
TGTGCCAGCAGTTTAACGGGACAGGTGTCATATGGCTACACCTTC